The table lists the clone carrying this T cell receptor beta chain with a few counts. This sample is drawn from a study of memory CD4+ T cells and cytomegalovirus serostatus. The sort gate was single viable CD3+CD4+CD8-CD45RO+ cells for memory CD4+ T cells. CDR3 length: 16 amino acids. The V gene's germline CDR1 is LNHDA and CDR2 SQIVND (reference sequence). The V and J ends lost 8 bases and 3 bases, in that order; junction bases with no gene match: 13. The protocol was immunoSEQ multiplex PCR, while the TCRdb copy is restricted to in-frame clones and leaves out a portion. Among over 40,000 clones listed, about 74% were seen once.

Sample: memory CD4+ T cells from blood. This clonotype was sampled from an adult in good health and CMV-seropositive. This chain links TRBV19 with TRBJ1-5, with 7 bases that match TRBD1. The CDR3: CASLKAQGSYNQPQHF. Here the CDR3 DNA reads TGTGCCAGTCTCAAAGCACAGGGGAGTTACAATCAGCCCCAGCATTTT.